This section outlines one TCR beta chain sequence together with its context. Its antigen is as yet unknown. RNA was extracted and reverse transcribed into cDNA as the sequencing template. TCRdb's copy holds only in-frame clones and misses some; the assay was immunoSEQ multiplex PCR. This sample has over 150,000 clones, with around 50% found just once. The sample originates from a study of CD8+ T cells in alopecia areata. Study-wide results and caveats: Across lesional scalp, and particularly alopecia totalis/universalis, clonality surpassed that of normal scalp. Possibly because of HLA-related factors, TCR sharing was less clear across patients than in mice.

Material for sequencing was CD8+ T cells sorted from blood. The origin of this receptor is a human donor in good health.

The chain's CDR3 is CASSHQARTGVVDNQPQHF. CDR3 nucleotide sequence: TGCGCCAGCAGCCATCAAGCCCGGACAGGGGTTGTTGACAATCAGCCCCAGCATTTT. The rearrangement uses TRBV4-1 and TRBJ1-5; 9 bases are a match to TRBD1. Germline V lookup: CDR1 MGHRA, CDR2 YSYEKL. The V gene end was trimmed by 3 bases and the J gene end by 3 bases; junction bases not matched to a gene: 15. This CDR3 region has 19 residues.